This TCR beta chain was found in a study of radiation and T cells in renal cell carcinoma. Only in-frame clones appear in the TCRdb table, and some are missing; sequencing was by immunoSEQ multiplex PCR. The sample has around 140,000 clones; 75% to 90% are singletons. Trimming pared 1 base from V and 3 bases from J, leaving 8 bases between. This CDR3 spans 14 amino acids. The germline V gene has CDR1 SGHRS and CDR2 YFSETQ. Time point given: blood 4 weeks post-SBRT, at nephrectomy. Indicated treatment: 15 Gy SBRT to primary tumor, nephrectomy 4 weeks later. After SBRT, blood was collected at 2 and 4 weeks, plus baseline.

The TCR comes from a woman aged 50 to 65 with renal cell carcinoma. The sequencing used blood, collected from a patient whose treatment included radiotherapy and nephrectomy. The chain has TRBV5-1 and TRBJ2-1; no clear D. CDR3 sequence: CASSLSQSYNEQFF. Here the CDR3 DNA reads TGCGCCAGCAGCTTGTCACAGAGCTACAATGAGCAGTTCTTC.